These 13 T cell receptor beta chains share one sample of origin, sequenced in a study of CD8+CD57+ T cells in acquired aplastic anemia. All sequencing subjects had displayed CD8+CD57+ cell expansion on flow cytometry. The study profiled TCR beta VDJ and CDR3 using genomic DNA as template. TCRdb re-called the reads with MiXCR, one entry per CDR3 protein. Of 400,000 to 600,000 distinct CDR3 sequences listed, about a third are singletons. Sequencing was carried out using sorted CD4+, CD8+, or CD8+CD57+ T cells (not recorded which) from PBMCs. Receptors originate from a human donor with aplastic anemia.

This clonotype was counted at least ten times. J is TRBJ1-2 and V is TRBV6-5; no reliable D call. V was shortened by 2 bases and J by 2 bases, with 6 bases between the two germline ends. The CDR3 has 13 amino acids. Germline V gives CDR1 MNHEY, CDR2 SVGAGI. The CDR3 protein is CASSYDGNYGYTF. For the CDR3, the DNA is TGTGCCAGCAGTTACGACGGGAACTATGGCTACACCTTC.

This chain joins TRBV13 and TRBJ1-2; D possibly corresponds to TRBD1 (5 bases). Per germline, CDR1 PRHDT and CDR2 FYEKMQ (reference sequence). The V and J ends lost 4 bases and 1 base respectively, with 16 bases between them. The CDR3 length is 16 residues. As DNA, the CDR3 is TGTGCCAGCAGCTCCGGGGGGAGCCAGTATAACTATGGCTACACCTTC. It translates to CASSSGGSQYNYGYTF.

The chain is built from TRBV4-1 and TRBJ2-3; weak D call: TRBD1 (5 bases). The CDR3 runs 18 residues. Germline values: CDR1 MGHRA, CDR2 YSYEKL. V shed 3 bases and J shed 3 bases, with 22 bases lying between them. CDR3 protein: CASSQSTGRVVDTDTQYF. CDR3 nucleotides: TGCGCCAGCAGCCAGAGTACTGGCAGGGTAGTGGATACAGATACGCAGTATTTT.

This clonotype was recorded many times. J is TRBJ2-5 and V is TRBV7-3, with 7 bases aligning to TRBD1. This CDR3 comprises 13 residues. Germline loops: CDR1 SGHTA, CDR2 FQGTGA. The J segment lost 3 bases and the V segment lost 5 bases, leaving 3 bases of the junction unmatched. In DNA, the CDR3 is TGTGCCAGCAGCCGCGGACAGGAAGAGACCCAGTACTTC. This codes for CASSRGQEETQYF. Full variable domain (missing parts from reference TRBV7-3 and TRBJ2-5): GAGVSQTPSNKVTEKGKYVELRCDPISGHTALYWYRQSLGQGPEFLIYFQGTGAADDSGLPNDRFFAVRPEGSVSTLKIQRTERGDSAVYLCASSRGQEETQYFGPGTRLLVL.

This chain uses TRBV4-3 with TRBJ1-6, with D tentatively TRBD1 (5 bases). The CDR3 is made up of 14 amino acids. Germline CDR1 LGHNA, CDR2 YSLEER. V was pared by 1 base and J by 13 bases, with 14 bases between. The CDR3 loop reads CASSQGPGNQPLHF. The CDR3 nucleotides read TGCGCCAGCAGCCAAGGTCCAGGGAATCAGCCCCTCCACTTT.

This chain uses TRBV4-1 with TRBJ2-7; D may match TRBD1 or TRBD2 (5 bases each). From germline, CDR1 is MGHRA and CDR2 YSYEKL. The CDR3 runs 15 residues. Trimming cost V 4 bases and J 0 bases, with 13 bases left between them. CDR3 in DNA: TGCGCCAGCAGCCCTTCCGGGGCTAGCTCCTACGAGCAGTACTTC. Its protein is CASSPSGASSYEQYF.

The chain carries TRBV6-1 and TRBJ2-1; D might be TRBD1 or TRBD2, each matching 5 bases. The CDR3 runs 15 residues. V was clipped by 4 bases and J by 1 base, with 11 bases between them. The V gene's germline CDR1 is MNHNS and CDR2 SASEGT. This CDR3 is CASSGRDGSYNEQFF. DNA of the CDR3: TGTGCCAGCAGTGGCCGGGACGGGTCCTACAATGAGCAGTTCTTC.

The gene calls are TRBV19 and TRBJ2-3, with 7 bases lining up with TRBD2. Trimming removed 5 bases from V and 2 bases from J; junction bases left unmatched: 4. Germline CDR1 is LNHDA and CDR2 is SQIVND (reference sequence). The CDR3 covers 14 residues. The DNA of the CDR3 is TGTGCCAGTAGTGAGCGGGGACTCACAGATACGCAGTATTTT. This encodes CASSERGLTDTQYF.

The table lists this clonotype with many counts. The chain employs TRBV19 and TRBJ1-6, with TRBD1 matching 8 bases. J was trimmed by 5 bases and V by 7 bases; bases with no gene match: 4. The V gene's germline CDR1 is LNHDA and CDR2 SQIVND (reference sequence). The CDR3 is 14 residues long. The CDR3 loop is CASKTTGDNSPLHF. As DNA, the CDR3 is TGTGCCAGTAAAACGACAGGGGATAATTCACCCCTCCACTTT. The full variable domain, completed using reference TRBV19 and TRBJ1-6, is DGGITQSPKYLFRKEGQNVTLSCEQNLNHDAMYWYRQDPGQGLRLIYYSQIVNDFQKGDIAEGYSVSREKKESFPLTVTSAQKNPTAFYLCASKTTGDNSPLHFGNGTRLTVT.

In the case of this clonotype: Given a much more abundant clone one base away, this may be a read error. The rearrangement joins TRBV7-9 to TRBJ1-6; 9 positions match TRBD1. The germline gives CDR1 SEHNR, CDR2 FQNEAQ (reference sequence). The CDR3 consists of 15 residues. The CDR3 spells CASRGNTGGQSPPHF. In DNA, the CDR3 is TGTGCCAGCAGGGGTAACACAGGGGGCCAGTCACCCCCCCACTTT.

This clonotype was seen many times. This chain links TRBV14 with TRBJ1-2; tentatively, D is TRBD1 (6 bases). V lost 5 bases, J lost 3 bases, and 25 bases lay in between. Germline lookup yields CDR1 SGHDN and CDR2 FVKESK. The CDR3 loop spans 18 amino acids. In DNA form, the CDR3 reads TGTGCCAGCAGCTTAAACCGGGACACGGAAACGGTGGACTATGGCTACACCTTC. It is translated as CASSLNRDTETVDYGYTF.

This chain joins TRBV9 and TRBJ2-7; unclear D gene. The CDR3 length is 14 residues. CDR1 SGDLS and CDR2 YYNGEE come from the germline V gene. The V gene lost 0 bases and the J gene lost 7 bases, with 14 bases spanning the gap. The CDR3 bases are TGTGCCAGCAGCGTAGGGGCCCTCCCACGGGAGCAGTACTTC. Translating gives CASSVGALPREQYF.

This chain connects TRBV5-1 to TRBJ1-1; 8 nucleotides agree with TRBD1. The CDR3 has 16 residues. Germline CDR1 reads SGHRS; CDR2 reads YFSETQ. V lost 1 base to trimming and J lost 2 bases; unmatched junction nucleotides: 7. The CDR3: CASSLWTGTINTEAFF. The CDR3 bases are TGCGCCAGCAGCTTGTGGACAGGGACTATTAACACTGAAGCTTTCTTT.